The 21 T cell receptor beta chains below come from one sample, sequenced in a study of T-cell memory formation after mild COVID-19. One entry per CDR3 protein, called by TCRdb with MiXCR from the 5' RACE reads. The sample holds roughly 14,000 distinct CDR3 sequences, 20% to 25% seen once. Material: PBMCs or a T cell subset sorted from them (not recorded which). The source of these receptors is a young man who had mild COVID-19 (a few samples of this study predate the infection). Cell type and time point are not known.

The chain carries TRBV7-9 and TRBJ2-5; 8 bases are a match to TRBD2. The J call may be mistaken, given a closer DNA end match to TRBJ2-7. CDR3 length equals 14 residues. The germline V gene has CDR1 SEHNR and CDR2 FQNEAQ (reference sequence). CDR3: CASSPGTRPFEQYF. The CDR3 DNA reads TGTGCCAGCAGCCCCGGGACTAGACCCTTCGAGCAGTACTTC.

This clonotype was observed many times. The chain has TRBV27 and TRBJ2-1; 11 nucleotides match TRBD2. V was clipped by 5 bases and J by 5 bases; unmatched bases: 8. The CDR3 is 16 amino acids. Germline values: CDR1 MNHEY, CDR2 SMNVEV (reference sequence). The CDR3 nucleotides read TGTGCCAGCAGTATCCTGACTAGCGGGGAGAACAATGAGCAGTTCTTC. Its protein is CASSILTSGENNEQFF.

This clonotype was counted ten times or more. The CDR3 here is CASSLEGNDEQYV. CDR3 nucleotides: TGTGCCAGCAGCTTAGAGGGTAACGACGAGCAGTACGTC. This chain joins TRBV13 and TRBJ2-7, with D unclear. This CDR3 is 13 amino acids long. In germline, CDR1 is PRHDT, CDR2 FYEKMQ (reference sequence). V lost 1 base and J lost 5, with 9 bases in between.

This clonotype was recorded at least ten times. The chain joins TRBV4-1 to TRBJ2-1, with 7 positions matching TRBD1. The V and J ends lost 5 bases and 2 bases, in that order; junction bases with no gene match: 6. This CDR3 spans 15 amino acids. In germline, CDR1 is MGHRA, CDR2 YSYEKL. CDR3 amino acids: CASSSRQGPYNEQFF. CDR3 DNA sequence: TGCGCCAGCAGCTCCCGACAGGGTCCCTACAATGAGCAGTTCTTC.

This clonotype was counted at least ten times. The DNA for the CDR3 is TGTGCCAGCAGCCTAGGGGGAGGGGGACCGACTCTCTACGAGCAGTACGTC. It specifies CASSLGGGGPTLYEQYV. The chain uses TRBV7-8 and TRBJ2-7; possible D gene TRBD2, 7 bases. The germline gives CDR1 SGHVS, CDR2 FQNEAQ. This CDR3 comprises 17 residues. V lost 5 bases to trimming and J lost 3 bases, with 23 bases between them.

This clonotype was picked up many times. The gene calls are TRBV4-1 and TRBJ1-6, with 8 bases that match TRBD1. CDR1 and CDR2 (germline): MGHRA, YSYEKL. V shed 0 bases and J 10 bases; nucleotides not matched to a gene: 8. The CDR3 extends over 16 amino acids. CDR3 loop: CASSQDPPGGHSPLHF. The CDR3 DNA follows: TGCGCCAGCAGCCAAGATCCCCCAGGGGGCCACTCACCCCTCCACTTT.

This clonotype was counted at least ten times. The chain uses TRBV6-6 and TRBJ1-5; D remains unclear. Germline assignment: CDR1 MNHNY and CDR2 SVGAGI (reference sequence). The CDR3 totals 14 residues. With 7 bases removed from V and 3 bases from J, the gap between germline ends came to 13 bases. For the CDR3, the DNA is TGTGCCAGCATCCGGGCTGGAGACAATCAGCCCCAGCATTTT. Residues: CASIRAGDNQPQHF.

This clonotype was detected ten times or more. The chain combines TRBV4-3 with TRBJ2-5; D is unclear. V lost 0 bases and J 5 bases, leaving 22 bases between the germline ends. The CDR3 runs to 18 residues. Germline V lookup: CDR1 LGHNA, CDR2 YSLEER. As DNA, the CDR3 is TGCGCCAGCAGCCAAGATGGGCCGACTGAACCACCATGGGAGACCCAGTACTTC. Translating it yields CASSQDGPTEPPWETQYF.

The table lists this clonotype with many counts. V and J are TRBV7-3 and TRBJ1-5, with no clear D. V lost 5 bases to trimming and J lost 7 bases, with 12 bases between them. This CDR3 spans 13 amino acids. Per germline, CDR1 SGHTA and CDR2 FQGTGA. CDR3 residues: CASSHGLGQPQHF. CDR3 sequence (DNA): TGTGCCAGCAGCCACGGACTAGGCCAGCCCCAGCATTTT.

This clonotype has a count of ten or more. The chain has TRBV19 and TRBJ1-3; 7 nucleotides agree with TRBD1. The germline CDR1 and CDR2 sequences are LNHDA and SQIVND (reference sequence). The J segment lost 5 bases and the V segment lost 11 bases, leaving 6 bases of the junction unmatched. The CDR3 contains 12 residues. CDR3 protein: CAARDSRNTIYF. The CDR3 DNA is TGTGCCGCTAGGGACAGCAGAAACACCATATATTTT.

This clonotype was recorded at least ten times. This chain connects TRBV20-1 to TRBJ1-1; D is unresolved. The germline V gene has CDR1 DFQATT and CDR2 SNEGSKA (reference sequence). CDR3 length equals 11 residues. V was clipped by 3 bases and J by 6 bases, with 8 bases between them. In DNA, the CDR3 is TGCAGTGCTAGTCCGGGGTCTGAAGCTTTCTTT. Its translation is CSASPGSEAFF.

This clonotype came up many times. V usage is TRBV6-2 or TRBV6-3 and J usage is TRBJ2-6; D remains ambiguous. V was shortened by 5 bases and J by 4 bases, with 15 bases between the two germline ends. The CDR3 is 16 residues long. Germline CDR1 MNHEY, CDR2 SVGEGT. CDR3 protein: CASSPPWALGANVLTF. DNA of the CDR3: TGTGCCAGCAGTCCTCCATGGGCGCTCGGGGCCAACGTCCTGACTTTC.

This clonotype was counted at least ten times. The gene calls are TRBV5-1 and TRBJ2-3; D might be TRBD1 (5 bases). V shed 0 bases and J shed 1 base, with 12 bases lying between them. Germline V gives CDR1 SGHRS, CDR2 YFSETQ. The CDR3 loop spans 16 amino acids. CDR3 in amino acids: CASSLAQVTGTDTQYF. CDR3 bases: TGCGCCAGCAGCTTGGCCCAGGTGACAGGCACAGATACGCAGTATTTT.

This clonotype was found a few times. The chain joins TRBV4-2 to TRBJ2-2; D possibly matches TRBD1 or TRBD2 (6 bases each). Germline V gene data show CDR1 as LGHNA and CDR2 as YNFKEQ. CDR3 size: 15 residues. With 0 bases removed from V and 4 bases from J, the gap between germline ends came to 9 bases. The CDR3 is CASSQDEGGTGELFF. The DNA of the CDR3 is TGTGCCAGCAGCCAAGATGAGGGGGGCACCGGGGAGCTGTTTTTT.

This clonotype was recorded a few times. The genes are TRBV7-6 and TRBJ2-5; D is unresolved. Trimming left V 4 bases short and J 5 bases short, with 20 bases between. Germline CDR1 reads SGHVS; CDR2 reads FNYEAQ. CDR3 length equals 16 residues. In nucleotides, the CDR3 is TGTGCCAGCAGCTCCTTCTCTTTCTCCTTGGGGGAGACCCAGTACTTC. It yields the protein CASSSFSFSLGETQYF. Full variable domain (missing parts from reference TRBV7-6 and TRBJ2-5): GAGVSQSPRYKVTKRGQDVALRCDPISGHVSLYWYRQALGQGPEFLTYFNYEAQQDKSGLPNDRFSAERPEGSISTLTIQRTEQRDSAMYRCASSSFSFSLGETQYFGPGTRLLVL.

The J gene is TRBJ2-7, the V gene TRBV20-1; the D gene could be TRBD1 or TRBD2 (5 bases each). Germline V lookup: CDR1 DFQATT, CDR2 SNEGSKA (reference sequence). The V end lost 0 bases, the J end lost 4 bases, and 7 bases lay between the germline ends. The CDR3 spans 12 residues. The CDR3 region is CSARDGGYEQYF. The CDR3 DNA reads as TGCAGTGCTAGAGATGGGGGATACGAGCAGTACTTC.

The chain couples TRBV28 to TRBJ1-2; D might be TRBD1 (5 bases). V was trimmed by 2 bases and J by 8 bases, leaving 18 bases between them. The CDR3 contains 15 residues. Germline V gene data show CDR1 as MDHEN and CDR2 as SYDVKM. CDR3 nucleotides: TGTGCCAGCAGTTTAGCGGGGGATTCTTTGAGGGGCTACACCTTC. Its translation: CASSLAGDSLRGYTF.

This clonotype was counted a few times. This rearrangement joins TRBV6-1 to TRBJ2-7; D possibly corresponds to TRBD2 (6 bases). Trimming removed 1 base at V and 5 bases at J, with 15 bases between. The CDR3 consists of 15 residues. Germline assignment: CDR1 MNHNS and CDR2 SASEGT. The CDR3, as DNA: TGTGCCAGCAGTGAAGAGGGACTTCCTACCCACGAGCAGTACTTC. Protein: CASSEEGLPTHEQYF.

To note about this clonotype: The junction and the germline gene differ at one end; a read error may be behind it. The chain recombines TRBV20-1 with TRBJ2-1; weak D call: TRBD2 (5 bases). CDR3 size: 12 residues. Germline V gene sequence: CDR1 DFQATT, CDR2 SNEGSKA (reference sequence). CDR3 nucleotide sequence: TGCAGTGCGAGAGGGCAGGACAATGAGCAGTTCTTC. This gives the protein CSARGQDNEQFF.

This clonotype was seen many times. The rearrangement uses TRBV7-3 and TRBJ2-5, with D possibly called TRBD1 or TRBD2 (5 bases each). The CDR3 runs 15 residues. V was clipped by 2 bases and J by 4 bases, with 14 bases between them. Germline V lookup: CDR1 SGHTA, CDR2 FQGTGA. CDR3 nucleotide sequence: TGTGCCAGCAGCTTATTCGGGGCTACGGGAGAGACCCAGTACTTC. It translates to CASSLFGATGETQYF. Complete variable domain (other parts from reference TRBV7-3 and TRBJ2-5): GAGVSQTPSNKVTEKGKYVELRCDPISGHTALYWYRQSLGQGPEFLIYFQGTGAADDSGLPNDRFFAVRPEGSVSTLKIQRTERGDSAVYLCASSLFGATGETQYFGPGTRLLVL.

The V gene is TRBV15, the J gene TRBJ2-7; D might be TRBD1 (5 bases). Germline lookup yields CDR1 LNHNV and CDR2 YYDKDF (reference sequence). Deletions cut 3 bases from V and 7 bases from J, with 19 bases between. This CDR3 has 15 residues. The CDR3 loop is CATSSKIQTALEQYF. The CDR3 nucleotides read TGTGCCACCAGCAGCAAAATCCAGACAGCCCTAGAGCAGTACTTC. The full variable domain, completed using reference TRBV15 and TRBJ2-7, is DAMVIQNPRYQVTQFGKPVTLSCSQTLNHNVMYWYQQKSSQAPKLLFHYYDKDFNNEADTPDNFQSRRPNTSFCFLDIRSPGLGDTAMYLCATSSKIQTALEQYFGPGTRLTVT.